The 32 T cell receptor beta chains in this list originate from one sample, sequenced in a study of regulatory T cells in long-lasting Graves disease. Time point specified: newly diagnosed GD, antithyroid drugs for less than 3 months. PBMC-extracted RNA yielded the TCR library. Arm-PCR of CDR3 regions with iRepertoire HTBI primers generated TCR beta libraries. TCRdb processed the multiplex PCR reads anew with MiXCR; each CDR3 protein has one entry. The sample contains some 460,000 distinct CDR3 sequences, roughly 16% of which appear only once. These records were also assigned to another study, of T cells in Graves' hyperthyroidism and ophthalmopathy.

The sample here was peripheral blood mononuclear cells (PBMCs), taken at new diagnosis, from a patient treated with antithyroid drugs. The receptors originated from a man in his forties with Graves disease.

Ten or more counts support this clonotype. The chain couples TRBV2 to TRBJ1-2, with D possibly matching TRBD1 (6 bases). Trimming took 6 bases from V and 4 from J, leaving 21 bases between them. The CDR3 has 16 amino acids. The germline gives CDR1 SNHLY, CDR2 FYNNEI. CDR3 sequence (DNA): TGTGCCAGCAGGGATCATCGACAGGCTACTGGCTATGGCTACACCTTC. Protein sequence: CASRDHRQATGYGYTF.

Details on this clonotype: The junction and the germline gene differ at one end; a read error may be behind it. This chain uses TRBV7-9 with TRBJ2-1, with D tentatively TRBD1 or TRBD2 (6 bases each). The CDR3 runs 13 residues. Germline V gene lookup returns CDR1 SEHNR and CDR2 FQNEAQ (reference sequence). CDR3 sequence reads: CANSLGGNNEQFF. The DNA of the CDR3 is TGTGCCAACAGCTTAGGGGGGAACAATGAGCAGTTCTTC.

This clonotype was seen at least ten times. The chain is built from TRBV7-2 and TRBJ2-1; 11 bases map to TRBD2. After removal of 4 bases from V and 9 bases from J, the junction contained 11 bases not matched to a gene. The germline gives CDR1 SGHTA, CDR2 FQGNSA. The CDR3 runs to 16 residues. The CDR3: CASSYDGTSGKLEQFF. In DNA form, the CDR3 reads TGTGCCAGCAGCTATGACGGGACTAGCGGTAAACTTGAGCAGTTCTTC.

This clonotype was counted ten times or more. The chain joins TRBV12-3 or TRBV12-4 to TRBJ1-1; 8 bases match TRBD1. V gave up 6 bases and J gave up 1 base; unmatched junction bases: 4. This CDR3 is 14 amino acids long. This chain's CDR3 is CASSVGQGNTEAFF. Here the CDR3 DNA reads TGTGCCAGCAGCGTAGGACAGGGGAACACTGAAGCTTTCTTT.

This clonotype was seen many times. The V and J genes are TRBV28 and TRBJ2-1; possibly TRBD1 for D (5 bases). This CDR3 contains 15 residues. Trimming pared 7 bases from V and 2 bases from J, leaving 15 bases between. Germline V gene data show CDR1 as MDHEN and CDR2 as SYDVKM. The CDR3 loop is CASNIDSPTYNEQFF. The CDR3 DNA reads as TGTGCCAGCAACATAGACAGTCCGACCTACAATGAGCAGTTCTTC.

This clonotype was counted at least ten times. This sequence joins TRBV5-1 and TRBJ2-1, with a weak D call TRBD2 (5 bases). V was cut by 1 base and J by 8 bases, with 13 bases left in between. Germline-derived CDR1 and CDR2 are SGHRS and YFSETQ. This CDR3 contains 14 residues. DNA for the CDR3: TGCGCCAGCAGCTTGTTGGTACTAGACGATGAGCAGTTCTTC. Its protein is CASSLLVLDDEQFF.

This clonotype occurred many times. V is TRBV5-1 and J is TRBJ1-1; perhaps TRBD1 as D (5 bases). Trimming shortened V by 6 bases and J by 0 bases, and 15 bases separated the two germline ends. CDR3 length: 15 amino acids. Germline CDR1 is SGHRS and CDR2 is YFSETQ. In DNA, the CDR3 is TGCGCCAGCACCAGCCAGACAGCAGTGAACACTGAAGCTTTCTTT. Residues: CASTSQTAVNTEAFF.

This clonotype showed up many times. V and J are TRBV5-1 and TRBJ2-1, with TRBD2 matching 7 bases. Germline assignment: CDR1 SGHRS and CDR2 YFSETQ. V trimming: 4 bases; J trimming: 1 base; junction bases outside the gene matches: 11. The CDR3 contains 17 residues. DNA for the CDR3: TGCGCCAGCAGCCTGACAATGGTCGGGGGGTCCTACAATGAGCAGTTCTTC. Protein product: CASSLTMVGGSYNEQFF.

This clonotype appeared many times. The V call is TRBV6-2 or TRBV6-3, the J call TRBJ1-1; D gene uncertain. The CDR3 covers 14 residues. V was clipped by 2 bases and J by 1 base, with 8 bases between them. Germline V CDR1 and CDR2: MNHEY, SVGEGT. CDR3 protein: CASSYLGRNTEAFF. The DNA of the CDR3 is TGTGCCAGCAGTTACCTCGGACGGAACACTGAAGCTTTCTTT.

This clonotype was observed at least ten times. The chain recombines TRBV18 with TRBJ1-1; D not resolved. The length of the CDR3 is 14 residues. CDR1 and CDR2 (germline): KGHSH, LQKENI. The V end lost 3 bases, the J end lost 1 base, and 9 bases lay between the germline ends. CDR3 sequence (DNA): TGTGCCAGCTCACCCACCATAACGAACACTGAAGCTTTCTTT. This translates into CASSPTITNTEAFF.

This clonotype was detected many times. The chain couples TRBV2 to TRBJ2-5, with TRBD2 matching 9 bases. This CDR3 has 16 amino acids. Germline-derived CDR1 and CDR2 are SNHLY and FYNNEI. Trimming took 0 bases from V and 3 from J; bases not matched to a gene: 5. DNA of the CDR3: TGTGCCAGCAGTGAAGCATGGGTAGCGGGAGAAGAGACCCAGTACTTC. Amino acids: CASSEAWVAGEETQYF. Looking up the rest from reference TRBV2 and TRBJ2-5 gives the full variable domain: EPEVTQTPSHQVTQMGQEVILRCVPISNHLYFYWYRQILGQKVEFLVSFYNNEISEKSEIFDDQFSVERPDGSNFTLKIRSTKLEDSAMYFCASSEAWVAGEETQYFGPGTRLLVL.

This clonotype came up many times. The CDR3 protein is CASSPTGVVHEQYF. Here the CDR3 DNA reads TGTGCCAGCAGTCCTACAGGTGTCGTCCACGAGCAGTACTTC. This chain joins TRBV12-3 or TRBV12-4 and TRBJ2-7, with D possibly matching TRBD1 (5 bases). The CDR3 has 14 residues. V lost 5 bases, J lost 5 bases, and 16 bases lay in between.

This clonotype has more than one count but fewer than ten. This chain connects TRBV9 to TRBJ1-2; D ambiguous. Trimming took 0 bases from V and 1 from J, leaving 16 bases between them. This CDR3 is built from 17 residues. Germline values: CDR1 SGDLS, CDR2 YYNGEE. The DNA for the CDR3 is TGTGCCAGCAGCGTAGGGAGTCGGGCGGGAGTTAACTATGGCTACACCTTC. Amino acids: CASSVGSRAGVNYGYTF.

The chain has TRBV5-1 and TRBJ1-2; TRBD1 matches 7 bases. This CDR3 comprises 16 residues. V shed 1 base and J 2 bases; nucleotides not matched to a gene: 8. From germline, CDR1 is SGHRS and CDR2 YFSETQ. The CDR3 DNA reads as TGCGCCAGCAGCTTGACCCCGACAGGGAACAACTATGGCTACACCTTC. Amino acids: CASSLTPTGNNYGYTF.

This clonotype appeared many times. The V and J genes are TRBV28 and TRBJ2-5, with TRBD2 matching over 8 bases. This CDR3 comprises 16 residues. CDR1 and CDR2 (germline): MDHEN, SYDVKM. The V and J ends lost 6 bases and 6 bases, in that order; junction bases with no gene match: 15. The CDR3 region has the DNA TGTGCCAGCAGCCAGCGAGGAGCGGGAGAAGGAAAGACCCAGTACTTC. It encodes CASSQRGAGEGKTQYF. Full variable domain (remainder filled in from reference TRBV28 and TRBJ2-5): DVKVTQSSRYLVKRTGEKVFLECVQDMDHENMFWYRQDPGLGLRLIYFSYDVKMKEKGDIPEGYSVSREKKERFSLILESASTNQTSMYLCASSQRGAGEGKTQYFGPGTRLLVL.

The chain couples TRBV5-1 to TRBJ2-2, with D possibly being TRBD2 (6 bases). The CDR3 totals 15 residues. Deletions cut 6 bases from V and 3 bases from J, with 15 bases between. The V gene's germline CDR1 is SGHRS and CDR2 YFSETQ. As DNA, the CDR3 is TGCGCCAGCAACCCCCACGGGAGTTACACCGGGGAGCTGTTTTTT. Translation: CASNPHGSYTGELFF. The full variable domain, in which reference TRBV5-1 and TRBJ2-2 provide the parts outside the CDR3, is KAGVTQTPRYLIKTRGQQVTLSCSPISGHRSVSWYQQTPGQGLQFLFEYFSETQRNKGNFPGRFSGRQFSNSRSEMNVSTLELGDSALYLCASNPHGSYTGELFFGEGSRLTVL.

Many counts were recorded for this clonotype. V and J are TRBV18 and TRBJ2-5; D gene uncertain. The CDR3 contains 14 residues. Germline loops: CDR1 KGHSH, CDR2 LQKENI. V shed 0 bases and J shed 5 bases, with 10 bases lying between them. The CDR3 here is CASSPPEITETQYF. CDR3 in DNA: TGTGCCAGCTCACCACCAGAGATTACGGAGACCCAGTACTTC.

This clonotype was detected a few times. The chain is built from TRBV6-1 and TRBJ2-7; the D call may be TRBD1 or TRBD2 (6 bases each). Germline assignment: CDR1 MNHNS and CDR2 SASEGT. The ends were cut back, 8 bases at V and 3 bases at J, with 20 bases in the middle. The CDR3 totals 15 residues. CDR3 region: CASAEGGNPFYEQYF. The CDR3 bases are TGTGCCAGCGCAGAGGGGGGAAATCCCTTCTACGAGCAGTACTTC.

This clonotype has a count of ten or more. The rearrangement uses TRBV20-1 and TRBJ2-1; the D is unclear. Germline CDR1 reads DFQATT; CDR2 reads SNEGSKA (reference sequence). V was shortened by 0 bases and J by 0 bases, with 9 bases between the two germline ends. This CDR3 contains 15 residues. CDR3 residues: CSARDLQSSYNEQFF. The CDR3 coding sequence is TGCAGTGCTAGAGATCTACAGTCCTCCTACAATGAGCAGTTCTTC.

At least ten counts were recorded for this clonotype. The chain is built from TRBV10-2 and TRBJ2-5; 7 nucleotides agree with TRBD1. The CDR3 has 15 residues. Germline V gene sequence: CDR1 WSHSY, CDR2 SAAADI. The ends lost 5 bases at V and 10 bases at J; junction bases unmatched: 16. CDR3 amino acids: CASSPTGTALIGQYF. The CDR3 DNA sequence: TGCGCCAGCAGTCCTACCGGGACAGCCCTGATTGGCCAGTACTTC.

This clonotype was picked up many times. The chain carries TRBV12-3 or TRBV12-4 and TRBJ2-7, with 10 bases aligning to TRBD2. CDR3 size: 16 residues. V was pared by 6 bases and J by 0 bases, with 8 bases of the junction left unmatched. The CDR3 DNA is TGTGCCAGCAGCCCATCGACTAGCGGGTTCTCCTACGAGCAGTACTTC. It encodes CASSPSTSGFSYEQYF.

In the case of this clonotype: A much larger clone sits a single nucleotide away, making a read error possible. The chain is built from TRBV10-3 and TRBJ2-1; 8 nucleotides line up with TRBD2. The trim removed 2 bases at V and 8 bases at J, leaving 5 bases unmatched. CDR1 and CDR2 (germline): ENHRY, SYGVKD. The CDR3 extends over 14 amino acids. CDR3: CAISEASGWHEQFF. The DNA for the CDR3 is TGTGCCATCAGTGAGGCTAGCGGGTGGCATGAGCAGTTCTTC.

The rearrangement uses TRBV20-1 and TRBJ2-7, with 9 bases identical to TRBD2. This CDR3 region has 16 residues. With 0 bases clipped from V and 4 bases from J, the junction kept 10 bases outside the gene matches. Germline V lookup: CDR1 DFQATT, CDR2 SNEGSKA (reference sequence). CDR3 region: CSARDPMAGGGYEQYF. The DNA of the CDR3 is TGCAGTGCTAGAGATCCAATGGCGGGAGGGGGGTACGAGCAGTACTTC.

Only a few counts were recorded for this clonotype. The CDR3 DNA is TGTGCCAGCGGAGACGGGGAGCTGTTTTTT. This gives the protein CASGDGELFF. The chain carries TRBV9 and TRBJ2-2; D unresolved. Germline CDR1 reads SGDLS; CDR2 reads YYNGEE. V was pared by 7 bases and J by 7 bases, with 5 bases between. The CDR3 is 10 amino acids.

The sample holds many counts of this clonotype. This sequence joins TRBV27 and TRBJ2-5, with 7 nucleotides matching TRBD1. The CDR3 spans 15 residues. V trimming: 5 bases; J trimming: 1 base; junction bases outside the gene matches: 7. CDR1 is MNHEY and CDR2 is SMNVEV in the germline V gene (reference sequence). Here the CDR3 reads CASSPQGPLQETQYF. The CDR3 DNA is TGTGCCAGCAGTCCACAGGGGCCGCTCCAAGAGACCCAGTACTTC.

This clonotype appeared many times. The J gene is TRBJ1-6, the V gene TRBV27, with 7 nucleotides matching TRBD1. Trimming took 7 bases from V and 5 from J; bases not matched to a gene: 5. Per the germline V gene, CDR1 is MNHEY and CDR2 is SMNVEV (reference sequence). CDR3 length: 14 amino acids. The CDR3, as DNA: TGTGCCAGCACCAACAGGGGTAATAATTCACCCCTCCACTTT. It codes for CASTNRGNNSPLHF.

This clonotype was seen at least ten times. V and J are TRBV6-2 or TRBV6-3 and TRBJ2-7, with 7 nucleotides matching TRBD2. Germline V gene data show CDR1 as MNHEY and CDR2 as SVGEGT. V dropped 0 bases and J dropped 5; count of bases not matched to a gene: 10. The CDR3 runs 16 residues. The DNA for the CDR3 is TGTGCCAGCAGTTACTCCTTCGGCGGGAGTCAAAACGAGCAGTACTTC. Its protein is CASSYSFGGSQNEQYF.

In its sample, this clonotype was seen many times. The V and J genes are TRBV2 and TRBJ2-5, with 7 bases lining up with TRBD1. The V segment lost 4 bases and the J segment 3 bases; nucleotides outside the gene matches: 2. Germline-derived CDR1 and CDR2 are SNHLY and FYNNEI. CDR3 length: 13 amino acids. In DNA form, the CDR3 reads TGTGCCAGCAGTGGAGGGGGCGAAGAGACCCAGTACTTC. Residues: CASSGGGEETQYF.

Remarks on this clonotype: One junction end does not reproduce the germline sequence, and a read error may be involved. CDR3 residues: CASSLATAGANALTF. The CDR3 nucleotides are TGTGCCAGCAGCTTGGCGACAGCCGGGGCCAACGCCCTGACTTTC. The rearrangement uses TRBV5-6 and TRBJ2-6; D assignment may be TRBD1 or TRBD2 (5 bases each). This CDR3 spans 15 amino acids. Germline CDR1 reads SGHDT; CDR2 reads YYEEEE. Drawing the rest from reference TRBV5-6 and TRBJ2-6, the complete variable domain is DAGVTQSPTHLIKTRGQQVTLRCSPKSGHDTVSWYQQALGQGPQFIFQYYEEEERQRGNFPDRFSGHQFPNYSSELNVNALLLGDSALYLCASSLATAGANALTFGAGSRLTVL.

The chain recombines TRBV29-1 with TRBJ1-5, with 9 bases that match TRBD1. There are 13 residues in the CDR3. J gave up 7 bases and V 7 bases, and 8 bases lay outside the gene matches. The germline V gene encodes CDR1 SQVTM and CDR2 ANQGSEA. The CDR3 DNA sequence: TGCAGCGGGGGACAGGGTGTAGGACAGCCCCAGCATTTT. It encodes CSGGQGVGQPQHF.

Ten or more counts support this clonotype. The chain is built from TRBV5-1 and TRBJ2-2; weak D call: TRBD1 (6 bases). CDR3 size: 15 residues. Germline V lookup: CDR1 SGHRS, CDR2 YFSETQ. The V end lost 5 bases, the J end lost 0 bases, and 11 bases lay between the germline ends. The CDR3 sequence: CASSLGTSNTGELFF. In DNA form, the CDR3 reads TGCGCCAGCAGTCTCGGGACATCGAACACCGGGGAGCTGTTTTTT.

In the case of this clonotype: It may be a read error: a sequence one base away is much more abundant. The chain is built from TRBV7-9 and TRBJ2-1; a possible D gene is TRBD1 (6 bases). Germline CDR1 is SEHNR and CDR2 is FQNEAQ (reference sequence). There are 14 residues in the CDR3. CDR3 coding DNA: TGTGCCAGCAGCGCCTTAGGGGGTAGCAATGAGCAGTCCTTC. It yields the protein CASSALGGSNEQSF. Complete variable domain (other parts from reference TRBV7-9 and TRBJ2-1): DTGVSQNPRHKITKRGQNVTFRCDPISEHNRLYWYRQTLGQGPEFLTYFQNEAQLEKSRLLSDRFSAERPKGSFSTLEIQRTEQGDSAMYLCASSALGGSNEQSFGPGTRLTVL.